This passage covers 11 T cell receptor beta chains from one sample sequenced in a study of blood T cell repertoires in COVID-19. The method was immunoSEQ multiplex PCR; TCRdb's version includes in-frame clones alone and lacks a portion of them. The sample includes some 51,000 clones, 90% of them seen just once. Sequenced: peripheral blood. All receptors come from a man aged 35 to 55 with acute or convalescent COVID-19.

The chain's CDR3 is CAIRAGTGERVRSPLHF. The DNA of the CDR3 is TGTGCCATCAGAGCCGGGACAGGGGAAAGGGTACGCTCACCCCTCCACTTT. The chain couples TRBV10-3 to TRBJ1-6, with TRBD1 identical over 10 bases. Looked up from germline, CDR1 is ENHRY and CDR2 is SYGVKD. V lost 6 bases and J lost 10; bases outside the gene matches: 15. The CDR3 length is 17 residues.

The rearrangement uses TRBV7-9 and TRBJ1-6; 10 bases are shared with TRBD1. V shed 5 bases and J 10 bases; nucleotides not matched to a gene: 5. Germline lookup yields CDR1 SEHNR and CDR2 FQNEAQ (reference sequence). The CDR3 covers 14 residues. The CDR3 coding sequence is TGTGCCAGCAGCCTCGGGACAGGGGTATCACCCCTCCACTTT. It translates to CASSLGTGVSPLHF.

This chain connects TRBV19 to TRBJ2-5; 11 nucleotides line up with TRBD2. CDR3 size: 15 residues. V shed 6 bases, J shed 2 bases, and the junction held 5 bases outside the gene matches. Germline assignment: CDR1 LNHDA and CDR2 SQIVND (reference sequence). The CDR3 coding sequence is TGTGCCAGTAGGGGACTAGCGGACCTACAAGAGACCCAGTACTTC. Amino acid sequence: CASRGLADLQETQYF.

The chain employs TRBV24-1 and TRBJ1-2, with unresolved D. Trimming cost V 7 bases and J 8 bases, with 16 bases left between them. The CDR3 totals 13 residues. The germline V gene encodes CDR1 KGHDR and CDR2 SFDVKD. CDR3 sequence reads: CATRGGQAEGYTF. CDR3 nucleotide sequence: TGTGCCACCAGGGGCGGGCAGGCGGAGGGCTACACCTTC.

The genes are TRBV18 and TRBJ1-1; D call uncertain. The V gene lost 3 bases and the J gene lost 0 bases, with 8 bases spanning the gap. CDR1 is KGHSH, CDR2 LQKENI, per germline. The CDR3 runs to 14 residues. As DNA, the CDR3 is TGTGCCAGCTCACCTCAGTCAGTGAACACTGAAGCTTTCTTT. Its protein is CASSPQSVNTEAFF.

The DNA for the CDR3 is TGTGCCAGCAGCTCGCGCAGGGGAAGTGGTAATTCACCCCTCCACTTT. This translates into CASSSRRGSGNSPLHF. The rearrangement joins TRBV5-4 to TRBJ1-6; D possibly corresponds to TRBD1 (6 bases). Germline-derived CDR1 and CDR2 are SGHNT and YYREEE (reference sequence). The V and J ends lost 3 bases and 6 bases respectively, with 16 bases between them. The CDR3 runs to 16 residues. Based on the CDR3 plus reference TRBV5-4 and TRBJ1-6, the full variable domain is ETGVTQSPTHLIKTRGQQVTLRCSSQSGHNTVSWYQQALGQGPQFIFQYYREEENGRGNFPPRFSGLQFPNYSSELNVNALELDDSALYLCASSSRRGSGNSPLHFGNGTRLTVT.

This clone was seen only a few times. The V and J genes are TRBV5-6 and TRBJ2-7, with TRBD1 matching 8 bases. The CDR3 extends over 18 amino acids. V shed 3 bases and J 2 bases; nucleotides not matched to a gene: 16. Germline assignment: CDR1 SGHDT and CDR2 YYEEEE. In DNA, the CDR3 is TGTGCCAGCAGCTCATCAGGGGGCAGCGTTCCCCCAACCTACGAGCAGTACTTC. Protein: CASSSSGGSVPPTYEQYF.

This clone was found many times. The chain joins TRBV25-1 to TRBJ1-1; D ambiguous. V was shortened by 3 bases and J by 5 bases, with 19 bases between the two germline ends. The CDR3 contains 16 residues. Germline CDR1 and CDR2: MGHDK and SYGVNS. The CDR3 nucleotides are TGTGCCAGCAGTGACCAAGGCTCAGACGGGGAGACTGAAGCTTTCTTT. Protein product: CASSDQGSDGETEAFF.

The V call is TRBV19, the J call TRBJ1-5; D is ambiguous. Between the trimmed V and J ends, which lost 7 bases and 0 bases, there was a span of 10 bases. Per the germline V gene, CDR1 is LNHDA and CDR2 is SQIVND (reference sequence). CDR3 size: 14 residues. The CDR3 nucleotides read TGTGCCAGTATGGCGGTTAATAGCAATCAGCCCCAGCATTTT. As protein: CASMAVNSNQPQHF.

The gene calls are TRBV11-3 and TRBJ1-5; D is perhaps TRBD1 (6 bases). The CDR3 loop spans 13 amino acids. Germline assignment: CDR1 SGHNT and CDR2 YENEEA. The V end lost 4 bases, the J end lost 6 bases, and 10 bases lay between the germline ends. CDR3 nucleotide sequence: TGTGCCAGCAGCTCAGGGGCAGGTCAGCCCCAGCATTTT. It translates to CASSSGAGQPQHF.

The chain is built from TRBV12-3 or TRBV12-4 and TRBJ1-5; D call uncertain. This CDR3 is built from 11 residues. The ends were cut back, 6 bases at V and 9 bases at J, with 9 bases in the middle. The CDR3 nucleotides read TGTGCCAGCAGCGCCCTCGGGCCCCAGCATTTT. The encoded protein is CASSALGPQHF.